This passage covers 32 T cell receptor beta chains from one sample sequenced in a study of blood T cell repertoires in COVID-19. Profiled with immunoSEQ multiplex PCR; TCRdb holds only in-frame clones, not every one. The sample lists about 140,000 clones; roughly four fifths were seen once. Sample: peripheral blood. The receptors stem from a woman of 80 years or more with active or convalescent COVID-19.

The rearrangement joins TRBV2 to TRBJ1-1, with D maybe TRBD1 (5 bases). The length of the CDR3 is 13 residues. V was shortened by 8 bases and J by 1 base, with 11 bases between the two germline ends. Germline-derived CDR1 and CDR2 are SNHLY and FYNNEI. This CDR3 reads CASRVGQNTEAFF. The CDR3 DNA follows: TGTGCCAGCCGGGTGGGGCAGAACACTGAAGCTTTCTTT.

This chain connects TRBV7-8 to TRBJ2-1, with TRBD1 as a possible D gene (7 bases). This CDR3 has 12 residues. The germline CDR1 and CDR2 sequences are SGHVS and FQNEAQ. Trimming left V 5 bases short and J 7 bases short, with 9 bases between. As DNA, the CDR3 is TGTGCCAGCAGCCCAGGGGGGAATGAGCAGTTCTTC. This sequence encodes CASSPGGNEQFF.

CDR3 DNA: TGTGCCAGCAGTTTGGCGGGGGCTAGTAACTATGGCTACACCTTC. This codes for CASSLAGASNYGYTF. The chain recombines TRBV28 with TRBJ1-2; D may be TRBD1 (6 bases). The V and J ends lost 3 bases and 1 base respectively, with 12 bases between them. CDR3 size: 15 residues. CDR1 is MDHEN, CDR2 SYDVKM, per germline.

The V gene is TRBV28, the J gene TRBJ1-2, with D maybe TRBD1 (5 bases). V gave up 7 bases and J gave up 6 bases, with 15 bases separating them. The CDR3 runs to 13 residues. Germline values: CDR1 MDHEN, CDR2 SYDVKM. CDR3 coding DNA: TGTGCCAGCACCGTGAAGGGGTCGGATGGCTACACCTTC. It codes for CASTVKGSDGYTF.

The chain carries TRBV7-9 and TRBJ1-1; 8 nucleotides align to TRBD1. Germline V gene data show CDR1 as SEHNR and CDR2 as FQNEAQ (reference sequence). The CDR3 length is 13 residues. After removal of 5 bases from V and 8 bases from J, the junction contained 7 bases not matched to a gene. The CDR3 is CASSLDTGGEAFF. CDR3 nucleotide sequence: TGTGCCAGCAGCCTCGATACAGGGGGGGAAGCTTTCTTT.

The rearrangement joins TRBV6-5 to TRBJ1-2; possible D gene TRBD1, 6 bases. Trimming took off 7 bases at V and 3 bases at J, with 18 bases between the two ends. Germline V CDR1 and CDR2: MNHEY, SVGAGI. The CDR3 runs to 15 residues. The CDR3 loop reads CASTRAGDTYYGYTF. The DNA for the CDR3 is TGTGCCAGCACCCGAGCCGGGGACACATACTATGGCTACACCTTC.

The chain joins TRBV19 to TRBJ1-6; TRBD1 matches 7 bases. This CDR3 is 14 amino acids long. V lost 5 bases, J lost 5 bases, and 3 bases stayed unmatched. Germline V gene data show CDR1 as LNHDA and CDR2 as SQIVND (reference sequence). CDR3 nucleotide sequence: TGTGCCAGTAGTTCCGGACAGGATAATTCACCCCTCCACTTT. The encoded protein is CASSSGQDNSPLHF.

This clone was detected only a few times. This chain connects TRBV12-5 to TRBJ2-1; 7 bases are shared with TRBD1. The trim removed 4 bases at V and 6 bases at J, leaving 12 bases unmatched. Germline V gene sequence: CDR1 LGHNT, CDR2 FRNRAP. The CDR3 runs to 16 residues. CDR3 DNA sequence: TGTGCTAGTGGTTCCCGGCAAGACAGGGTAGGCAATGAGCAGTTCTTC. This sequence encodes CASGSRQDRVGNEQFF.

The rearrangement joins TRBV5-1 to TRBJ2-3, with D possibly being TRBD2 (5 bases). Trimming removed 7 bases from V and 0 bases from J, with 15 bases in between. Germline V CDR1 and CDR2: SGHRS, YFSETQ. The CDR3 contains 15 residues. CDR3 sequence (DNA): TGCGCCAGCGAGTCGGGGTCGGGGAGCACAGATACGCAGTATTTT. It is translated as CASESGSGSTDTQYF. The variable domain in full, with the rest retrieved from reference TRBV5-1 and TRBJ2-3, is KAGVTQTPRYLIKTRGQQVTLSCSPISGHRSVSWYQQTPGQGLQFLFEYFSETQRNKGNFPGRFSGRQFSNSRSEMNVSTLELGDSALYLCASESGSGSTDTQYFGPGTRLTVL.

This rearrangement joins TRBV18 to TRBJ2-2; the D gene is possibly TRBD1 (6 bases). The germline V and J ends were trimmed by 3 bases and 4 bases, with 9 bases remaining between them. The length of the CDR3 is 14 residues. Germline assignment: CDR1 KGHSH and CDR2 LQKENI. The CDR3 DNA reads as TGTGCCAGCTCACCGGGACACCGCACCGGGGAGCTGTTTTTT. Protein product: CASSPGHRTGELFF.

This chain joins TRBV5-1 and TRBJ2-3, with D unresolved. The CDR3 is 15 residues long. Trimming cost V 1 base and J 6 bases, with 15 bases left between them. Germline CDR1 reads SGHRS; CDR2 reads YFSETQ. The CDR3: CASSLRRPAGDTQYF. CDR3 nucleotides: TGCGCCAGCAGCTTGCGGCGACCCGCCGGGGATACGCAGTATTTT.

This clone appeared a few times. The CDR3 DNA reads TGCGCCAGCAGCCAAGATCTCGGGGGGCTGGTTGAGACCCAGTACTTC. Its translation is CASSQDLGGLVETQYF. This chain uses TRBV4-3 with TRBJ2-5, with D possibly being TRBD2 (7 bases). The CDR3 has 16 amino acids. V dropped 0 bases and J dropped 5 bases, with 16 bases sitting between them. Germline CDR1 and CDR2: LGHNA and YSLEER.

CDR3: CASSSLSGGPVNIQYF. For the CDR3, the DNA is TGTGCCAGCAGTTCACTTTCGGGGGGGCCGGTAAACATTCAGTACTTC. The genes are TRBV28 and TRBJ2-4; 8 nucleotides agree with TRBD2. CDR1 MDHEN and CDR2 SYDVKM come from the germline V gene. Trimming took 4 bases from V and 6 from J; bases not matched to a gene: 11. The CDR3 length is 16 residues.

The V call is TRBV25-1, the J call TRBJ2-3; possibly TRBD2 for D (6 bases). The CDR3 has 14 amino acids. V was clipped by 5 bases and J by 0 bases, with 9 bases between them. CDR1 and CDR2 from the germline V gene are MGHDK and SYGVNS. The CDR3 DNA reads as TGTGCCAGCAGTTTCGGGGGAAGCACAGATACGCAGTATTTT. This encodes CASSFGGSTDTQYF.

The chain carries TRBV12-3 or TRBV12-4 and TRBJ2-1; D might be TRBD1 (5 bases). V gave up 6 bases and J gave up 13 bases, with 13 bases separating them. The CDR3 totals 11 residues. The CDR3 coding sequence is TGTGCCAGCAGGGCCAGGGCCGGACAGTTCTTC. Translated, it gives CASRARAGQFF.

The CDR3 loop reads CASSGGYNSPLHF. CDR3 sequence (DNA): TGTGCCAGCTCCGGGGGATATAATTCACCCCTCCACTTT. This chain uses TRBV21-1 with TRBJ1-6. TRBV21-1 corresponds to a pseudogene. The CDR3 extends over 13 amino acids.

CDR3 nucleotide sequence: TGTGCCAGCAGACCCGGGACAGGGACCTCTGGAAACACCATATATTTT. Translation gives CASRPGTGTSGNTIYF. The rearrangement joins TRBV7-9 to TRBJ1-3, with 9 bases that match TRBD1. Trimming cost V 6 bases and J 0 bases; bases outside gene matches: 6. The germline gives CDR1 SEHNR, CDR2 FQNEAQ (reference sequence). The CDR3 loop spans 16 amino acids.

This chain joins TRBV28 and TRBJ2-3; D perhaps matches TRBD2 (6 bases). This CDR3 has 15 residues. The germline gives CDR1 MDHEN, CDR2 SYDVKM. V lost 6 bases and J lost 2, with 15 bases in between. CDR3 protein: CASSRPAGLTDTQYF. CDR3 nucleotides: TGTGCCAGCAGCAGACCGGCGGGGCTCACAGATACGCAGTATTTT.

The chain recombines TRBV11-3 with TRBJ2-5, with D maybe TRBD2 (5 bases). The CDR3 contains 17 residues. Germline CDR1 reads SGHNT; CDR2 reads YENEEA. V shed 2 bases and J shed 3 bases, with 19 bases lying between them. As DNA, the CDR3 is TGTGCCAGCAGCTTAACCATCTGGGGAGAGACTGAAGAGACCCAGTACTTC. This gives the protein CASSLTIWGETEETQYF.

The CDR3 loop is CASSQGWSEKLFF. The CDR3 coding sequence is TGTGCCAGCAGCCAAGGATGGAGTGAAAAACTGTTTTTT. The V and J genes are TRBV3-1 (or the pseudogene TRBV3-2) and TRBJ1-4; no reliable D call. Germline lookup yields CDR1 LGHDT and CDR2 YNNKEL (reference sequence). The V end was cut by 1 base, the J end by 7 bases, with 7 bases between. CDR3 length: 13 amino acids.

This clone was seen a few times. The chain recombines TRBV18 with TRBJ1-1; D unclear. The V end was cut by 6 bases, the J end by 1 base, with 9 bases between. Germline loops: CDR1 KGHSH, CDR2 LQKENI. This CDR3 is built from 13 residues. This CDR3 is CASSQDWNTEAFF. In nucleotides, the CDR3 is TGTGCCAGCTCGCAGGATTGGAACACTGAAGCTTTCTTT.

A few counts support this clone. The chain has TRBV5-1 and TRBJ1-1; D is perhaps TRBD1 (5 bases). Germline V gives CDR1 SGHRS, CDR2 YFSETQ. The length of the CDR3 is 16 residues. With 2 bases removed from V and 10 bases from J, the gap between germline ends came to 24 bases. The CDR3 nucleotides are TGCGCCAGCAGCTTATCGCTGGGGGGAACCGGGACGACAGCTTTCTTT. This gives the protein CASSLSLGGTGTTAFF.

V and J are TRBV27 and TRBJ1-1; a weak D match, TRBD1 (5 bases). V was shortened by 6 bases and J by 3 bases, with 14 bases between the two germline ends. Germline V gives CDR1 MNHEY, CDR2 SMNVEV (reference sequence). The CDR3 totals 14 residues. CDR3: CASRRLQGDTEAFF. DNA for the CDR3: TGTGCCAGCAGACGTCTGCAGGGCGACACTGAAGCTTTCTTT.

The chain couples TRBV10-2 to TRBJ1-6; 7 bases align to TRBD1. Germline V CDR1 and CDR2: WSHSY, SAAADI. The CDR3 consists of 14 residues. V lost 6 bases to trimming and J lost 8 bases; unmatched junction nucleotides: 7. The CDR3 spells CASSPQGEHSPLHF. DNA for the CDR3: TGCGCCAGCAGCCCGCAGGGGGAGCATTCACCCCTCCACTTT.

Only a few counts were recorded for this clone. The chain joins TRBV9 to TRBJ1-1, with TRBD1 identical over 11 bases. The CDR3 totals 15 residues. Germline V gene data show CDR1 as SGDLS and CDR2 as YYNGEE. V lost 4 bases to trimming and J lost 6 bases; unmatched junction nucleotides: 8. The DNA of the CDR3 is TGTGCCAGCAGCTTATCCCCGGGACAGGGGGCTGAAGCTTTCTTT. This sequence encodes CASSLSPGQGAEAFF.

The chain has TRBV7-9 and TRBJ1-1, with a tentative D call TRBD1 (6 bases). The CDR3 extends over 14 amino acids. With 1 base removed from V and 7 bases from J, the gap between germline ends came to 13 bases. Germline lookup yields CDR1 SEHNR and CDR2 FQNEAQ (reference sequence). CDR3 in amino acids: CASSLGQAGFEAFF. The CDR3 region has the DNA TGTGCCAGCAGCTTAGGACAGGCGGGTTTTGAAGCTTTCTTT.

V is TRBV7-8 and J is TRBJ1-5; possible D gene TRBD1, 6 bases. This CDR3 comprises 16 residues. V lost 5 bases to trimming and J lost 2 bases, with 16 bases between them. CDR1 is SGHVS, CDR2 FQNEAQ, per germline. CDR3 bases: TGTGCCAGCAGCCAACTTCCACAGGGTGGCAATCAGCCCCAGCATTTT. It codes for CASSQLPQGGNQPQHF.

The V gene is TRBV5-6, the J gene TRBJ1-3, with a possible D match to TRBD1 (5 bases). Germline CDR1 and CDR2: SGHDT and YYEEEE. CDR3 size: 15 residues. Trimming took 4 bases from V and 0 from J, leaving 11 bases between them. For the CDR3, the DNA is TGTGCCAGCAGCGGCAGGGATGGCTCTGGAAACACCATATATTTT. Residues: CASSGRDGSGNTIYF.

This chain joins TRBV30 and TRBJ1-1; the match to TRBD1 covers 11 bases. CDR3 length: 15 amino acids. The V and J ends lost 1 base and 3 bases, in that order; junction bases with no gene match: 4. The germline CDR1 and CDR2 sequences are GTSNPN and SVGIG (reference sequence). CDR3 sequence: CAWSGGQGAYTEAFF. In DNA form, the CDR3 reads TGTGCCTGGAGTGGCGGACAGGGGGCTTACACTGAAGCTTTCTTT.

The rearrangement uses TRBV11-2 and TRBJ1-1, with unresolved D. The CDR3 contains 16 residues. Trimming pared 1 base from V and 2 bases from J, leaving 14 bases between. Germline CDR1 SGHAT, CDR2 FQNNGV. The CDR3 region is CASSLVGKRVNTEAFF. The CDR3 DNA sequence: TGTGCCAGCAGCTTAGTCGGAAAACGGGTTAACACTGAAGCTTTCTTT.

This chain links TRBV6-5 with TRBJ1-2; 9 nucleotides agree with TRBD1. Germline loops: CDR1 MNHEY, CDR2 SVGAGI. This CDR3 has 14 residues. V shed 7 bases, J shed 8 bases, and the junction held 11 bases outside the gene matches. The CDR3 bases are TGTGCCAGCAAAGTCGGAACAGGGGGCGAGGGCTACACCTTC. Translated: CASKVGTGGEGYTF.

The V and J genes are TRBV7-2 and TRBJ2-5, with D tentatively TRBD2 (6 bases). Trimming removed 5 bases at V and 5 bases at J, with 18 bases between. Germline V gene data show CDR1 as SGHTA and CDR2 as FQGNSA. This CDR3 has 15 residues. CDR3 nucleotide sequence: TGTGCCAGCAGCCCAGGCGGCGCAGGAGGGGAGACCCAGTACTTC. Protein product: CASSPGGAGGETQYF.